This TCR beta chain was sequenced in a study of T cell responses to AZD1222 COVID-19 vaccine. Recipients boosted at about 4 weeks or about 12 weeks are pooled. As concerns this clone: The antigen remains undetermined.

The method was immunoSEQ multiplex PCR; TCRdb's version includes in-frame clones alone and lacks a portion of them. The sample holds 50,000 or so clones; 70% to 90% are singletons and the top ten take 5.3%. Study results and limitations: Clonal diversity was possibly underestimated, and white British individuals and females predominated among donors. Variant regions that are unmutated are reportedly the target of nearly half of spike-specific TCRs.

CDR3 length equals 15 residues. Germline-derived CDR1 and CDR2 are LNHDA and SQIVND (reference sequence). Trimming took 6 bases from V and 2 from J, leaving 11 bases between them. The chain has TRBV19 and TRBJ2-6; TRBD1 is a possible D gene (5 bases). This TCR came from an adult who received the AZD1222 COVID-19 vaccine. Sample: peripheral blood, taken 28 days after the second AZD1222 dose. The CDR3 DNA is TGTGCCAGTAGGAAGGCAGGGACTGGGGCCAACGTCCTGACTTTC. As protein: CASRKAGTGANVLTF. Based on the CDR3 plus reference TRBV19 and TRBJ2-6, the full variable domain is DGGITQSPKYLFRKEGQNVTLSCEQNLNHDAMYWYRQDPGQGLRLIYYSQIVNDFQKGDIAEGYSVSREKKESFPLTVTSAQKNPTAFYLCASRKAGTGANVLTFGAGSRLTVL.